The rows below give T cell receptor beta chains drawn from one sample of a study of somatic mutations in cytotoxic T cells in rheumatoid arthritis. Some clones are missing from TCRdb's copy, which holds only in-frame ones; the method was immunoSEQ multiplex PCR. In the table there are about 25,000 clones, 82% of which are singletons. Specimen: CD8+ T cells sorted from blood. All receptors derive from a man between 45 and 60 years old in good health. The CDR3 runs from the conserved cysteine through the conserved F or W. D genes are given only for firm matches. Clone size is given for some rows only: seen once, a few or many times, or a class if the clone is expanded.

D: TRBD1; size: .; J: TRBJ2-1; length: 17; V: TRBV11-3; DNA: TGTGCCAGCAGCTTAGGCCCCCTTACAGGGGAATACAATGAGCAGTTCTTC; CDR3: CASSLGPLTGEYNEQFF
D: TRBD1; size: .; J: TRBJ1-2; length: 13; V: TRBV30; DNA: TGTGCCTGGGTCAGGGGGGGGGTCTATGGCTACACCTTC; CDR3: CAWVRGGVYGYTF
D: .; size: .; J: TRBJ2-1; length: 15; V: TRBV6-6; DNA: TGTGCCAGCAGTTACTCGTCGGGAGCGGGCAATGAGCAGTTCTTC; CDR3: CASSYSSGAGNEQFF
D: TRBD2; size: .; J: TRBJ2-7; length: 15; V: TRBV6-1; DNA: TGTGCCAGCAGTGAAGCACGACTAGCTATCAACGAGCAGTACTTC; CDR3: CASSEARLAINEQYF
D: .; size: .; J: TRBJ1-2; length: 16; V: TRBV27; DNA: TGTGCCAGCAGTCTCCGCTGGCAGGCACCTCTCTATGGCTACACCTTC; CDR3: CASSLRWQAPLYGYTF
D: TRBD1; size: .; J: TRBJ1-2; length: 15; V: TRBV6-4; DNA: TGTGCCAGCAGTCAGGATGCAGGGGGTAACTATGGCTACACCTTC; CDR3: CASSQDAGGNYGYTF
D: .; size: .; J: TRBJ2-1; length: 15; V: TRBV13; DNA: TGTGCCAGCAGCTTAGGCCCCAGGGGAGGAAATGAGCAGTTCTTC; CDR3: CASSLGPRGGNEQFF
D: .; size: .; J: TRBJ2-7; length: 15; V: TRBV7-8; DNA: TGTGCCAGCACCCCCGGGACTGACTACTCCTACGAGCAGTACTTC; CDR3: CASTPGTDYSYEQYF
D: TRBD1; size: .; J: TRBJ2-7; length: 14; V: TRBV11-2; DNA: TGTGCCAGCAGCGACAGGGTTTGGCCCTACGAGCAGTACTTC; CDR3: CASSDRVWPYEQYF
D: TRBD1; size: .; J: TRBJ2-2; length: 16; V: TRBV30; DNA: TGTGCCTGGAGTGTACTGCCGGGACAGGGGGCCGGGGAGCTGTTTTTT; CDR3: CAWSVLPGQGAGELFF
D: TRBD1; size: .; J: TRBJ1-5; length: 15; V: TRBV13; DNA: TGTGCCAGCAGCACGACAGGGGCGCCCGGTCAGCCCCAGCATTTT; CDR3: CASSTTGAPGQPQHF
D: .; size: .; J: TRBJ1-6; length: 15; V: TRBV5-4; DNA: TGTGCCAGCAGCGGGGGCAGGGGCGGGAATTCACCCCTCCACTTT; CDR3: CASSGGRGGNSPLHF
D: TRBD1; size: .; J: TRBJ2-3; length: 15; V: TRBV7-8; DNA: TGTGCCAGCAGCTCGGACAGGGAGAGCACAGATACGCAGTATTTT; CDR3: CASSSDRESTDTQYF
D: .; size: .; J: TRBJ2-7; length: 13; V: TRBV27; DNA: TGTGCCAGCAGTAGTGGGATAGGCTACGAGCAGTACTTC; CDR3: CASSSGIGYEQYF
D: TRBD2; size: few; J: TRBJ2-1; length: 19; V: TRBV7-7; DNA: TGTGCCAGCAGCCCTTATCTGGTGGTTAGCGGGAGGGACTACAATGAGCAGTTCTTC; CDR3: CASSPYLVVSGRDYNEQFF
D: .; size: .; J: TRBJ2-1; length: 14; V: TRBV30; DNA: TGTGCCTGGATTCGGGAAGACCGACCCACTGAGCAGTTCTTC; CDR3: CAWIREDRPTEQFF
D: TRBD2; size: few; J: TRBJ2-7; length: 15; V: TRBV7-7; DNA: TGTGCCAGCAGCTTAAGGCCTAGCGGGATCCACGAGCAGTACTTC; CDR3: CASSLRPSGIHEQYF
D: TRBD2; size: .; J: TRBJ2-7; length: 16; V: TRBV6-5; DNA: TGTGCCAGCAGTTACGGGACTAGCGGGATTACGTACGAGCAGTACTTC; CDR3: CASSYGTSGITYEQYF
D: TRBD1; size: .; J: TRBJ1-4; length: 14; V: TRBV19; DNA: TGTGCCAGTAGTAGTCCAGGGGGCGTTGAAAAACTGTTTTTT; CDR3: CASSSPGGVEKLFF
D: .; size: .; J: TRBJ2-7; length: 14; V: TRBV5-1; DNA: TGCGCCAGCAGCTTCAAGGGGGGGGACTACGAGCAGTACTTC; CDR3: CASSFKGGDYEQYF
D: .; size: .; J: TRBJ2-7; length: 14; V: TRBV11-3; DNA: TGTGCCAGCAGCTTACGGGGAATCTCCTACGAGCAGTACTTC; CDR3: CASSLRGISYEQYF
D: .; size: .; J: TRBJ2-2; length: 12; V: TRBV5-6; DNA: TGTGCCAGCAGCTTGGGGCGGCGGGAGCTGTTTTTT; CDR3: CASSLGRRELFF
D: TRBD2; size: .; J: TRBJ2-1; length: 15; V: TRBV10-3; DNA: TGTGCCATCACCGGGACTAGCGGGGTATACAATGAGCAGTTCTTC; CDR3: CAITGTSGVYNEQFF
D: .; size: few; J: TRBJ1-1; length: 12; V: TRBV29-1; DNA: TGCAGCGTGCAGGGCGTGAACACTGAAGCTTTCTTT; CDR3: CSVQGVNTEAFF
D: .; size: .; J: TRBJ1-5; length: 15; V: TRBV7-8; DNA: TGTGCCAGCAGCTTAGGGCAGGACCGCAATCAGCCCCAGCATTTT; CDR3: CASSLGQDRNQPQHF
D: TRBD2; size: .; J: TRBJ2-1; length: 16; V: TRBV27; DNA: TGTGCCAGCAGTATCCTTCTAGCGGGAGGGTACAATGAGCAGTTCTTC; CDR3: CASSILLAGGYNEQFF
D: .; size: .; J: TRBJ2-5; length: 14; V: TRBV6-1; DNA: TGTGCCAGCAGCTCTGTGAGGATCCAAGAGACCCAGTACTTC; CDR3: CASSSVRIQETQYF
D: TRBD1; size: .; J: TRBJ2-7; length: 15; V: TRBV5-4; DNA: TGTGCCAGCAGTCCACAGGGGAAGGAAAATTACGAGCAGTACTTC; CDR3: CASSPQGKENYEQYF
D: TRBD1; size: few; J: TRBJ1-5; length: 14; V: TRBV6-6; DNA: TGTGCCAGCAGTTACGAGACAGGGATCCAGCCCCAGCATTTT; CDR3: CASSYETGIQPQHF
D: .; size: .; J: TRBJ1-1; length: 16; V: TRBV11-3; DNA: TGTGCCAGCAGCTTAAACTTTCTAATTAAGAACACTGAAGCTTTCTTT; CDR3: CASSLNFLIKNTEAFF
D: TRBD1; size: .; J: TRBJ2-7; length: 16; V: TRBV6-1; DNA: TGTGCCAGCAGTGTTCTACCGGGACAGGGCCCCTACGAGCAGTACTTC; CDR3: CASSVLPGQGPYEQYF
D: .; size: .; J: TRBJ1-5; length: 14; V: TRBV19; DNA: TGTGCCAGTAGTATTGGGCCCGGCAATCAGCCCCAGCATTTT; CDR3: CASSIGPGNQPQHF
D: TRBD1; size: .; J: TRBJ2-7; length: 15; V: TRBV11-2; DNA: TGTGCCAGCAGCCTGGGACAGGGGGCGTTCAACGAGCAGTACTTC; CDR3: CASSLGQGAFNEQYF
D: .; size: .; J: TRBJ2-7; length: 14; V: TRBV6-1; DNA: TGTGCCAGCAACGAAAGGGGGGTGAGGTACGAGCAGTACTTC; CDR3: CASNERGVRYEQYF
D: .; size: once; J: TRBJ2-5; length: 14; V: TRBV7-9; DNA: TGTGCCAGCAGCTTAAGGGCAGACCAAGAGACCCAGTACTTC; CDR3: CASSLRADQETQYF
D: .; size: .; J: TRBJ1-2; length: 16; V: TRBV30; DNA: TGTGCCTGGAGTGTTTATCGGCAGGGCAGGGGAGTTGGCTACACCTTC; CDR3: CAWSVYRQGRGVGYTF
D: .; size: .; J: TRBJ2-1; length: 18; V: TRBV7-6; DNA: TGTGCCAGCAGCTTAAGGGGGATCCAGGTCCTTACCTACAATGAGCAGTTCTTC; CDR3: CASSLRGIQVLTYNEQFF
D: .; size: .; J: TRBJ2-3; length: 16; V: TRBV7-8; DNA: TGTGCCAGCAGCTTATTCTCTCTCGAGCCCACAGATACGCAGTATTTT; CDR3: CASSLFSLEPTDTQYF
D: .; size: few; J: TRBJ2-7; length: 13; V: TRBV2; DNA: TGTGCTAGTACCCGTGGGGTTGGGAACGAGCAGTACTTC; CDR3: CASTRGVGNEQYF
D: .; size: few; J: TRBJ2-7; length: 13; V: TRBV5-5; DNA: TGTGCCAGTGGACAGTACGCTACCTACGAGCAGTACTTC; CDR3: CASGQYATYEQYF
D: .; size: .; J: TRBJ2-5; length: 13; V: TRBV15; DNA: TGTGCCACCAGCAGAGGAGGGGCTCAGACCCAGTACTTC; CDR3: CATSRGGAQTQYF
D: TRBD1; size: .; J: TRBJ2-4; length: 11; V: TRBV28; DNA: TGTGCCAGCAGTACAGGGGGCATTCAGTACTTC; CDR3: CASSTGGIQYF
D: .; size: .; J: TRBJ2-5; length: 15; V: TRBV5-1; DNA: TGCGCCAGCAGCTTGTTGGTGGCAGGGAGAGAGACCCAGTACTTC; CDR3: CASSLLVAGRETQYF
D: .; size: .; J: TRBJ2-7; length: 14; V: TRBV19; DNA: TGTGCCAGTAGTCCCTCTATGGGCCCCTACGAGCAGTACTTC; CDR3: CASSPSMGPYEQYF
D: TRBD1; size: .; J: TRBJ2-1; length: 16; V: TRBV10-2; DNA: TGCGCCAGCAGTGCGGGGACAGTTACCTCCTACAATGAGCAGTTCTTC; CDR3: CASSAGTVTSYNEQFF
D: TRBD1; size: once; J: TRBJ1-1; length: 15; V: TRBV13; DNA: TGTGCCAGCAGCGCCGGACAGGGAGAATCCACTGAAGCTTTCTTT; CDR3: CASSAGQGESTEAFF
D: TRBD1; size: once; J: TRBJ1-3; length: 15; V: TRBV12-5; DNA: TGTGCTAGTGGTTTTACAGGGGCCTCTGGAAACACCATATATTTT; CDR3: CASGFTGASGNTIYF
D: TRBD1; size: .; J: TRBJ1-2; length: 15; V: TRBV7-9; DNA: TGTGCCAGCAGCTTAGGCGCAGGGGGCAGCTATGGCTACACCTTC; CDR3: CASSLGAGGSYGYTF